These T cell receptor beta chains were read from a single sample in a study of OX40 agonist ivuxolimab in advanced cancers. The protocol was immunoSEQ multiplex PCR, while the TCRdb copy is restricted to in-frame clones and leaves out a portion. The sample has 100,000 to 120,000 clones; less than 95% are singletons. This specimen consisted of CD4+ or CD8+ T cells sorted from blood, obtained in a trial of the OX40 agonist ivuxolimab. The receptors stem from an adult with an advanced solid tumor such as melanoma, head and neck, liver or kidney cancer. Both conserved end residues are part of each CDR3. The D gene is left open where the match is weak. Size tells how often a clone was seen (once, few, many) or the class of an expanded clone, and some rows leave it out.

v_call,d_call,clone_size,j_call,cdr3_aa,cdr3_nt
TRBV6-1,TRBD1,.,TRBJ2-5,CASSDRQGAETQYF,TGTGCCAGCAGTGACAGACAGGGGGCGGAGACCCAGTACTTC
TRBV30,.,.,TRBJ2-2,CACSGLNTGELFF,TGTGCCTGCTCCGGCCTGAACACCGGGGAGCTGTTTTTT
TRBV30,.,.,TRBJ1-2,CAWSADGVYGYTF,TGTGCCTGGAGTGCTGACGGGGTCTATGGCTACACCTTC
TRBV11-2,.,.,TRBJ1-4,CASSFKADFNEKLFF,TGTGCCAGCAGCTTCAAAGCGGACTTTAATGAAAAACTGTTTTTT
TRBV6-6,TRBD1,.,TRBJ2-7,CASSSGTGSNYEQYF,TGTGCCAGCAGTTCCGGGACAGGGAGTAACTACGAGCAGTACTTC
TRBV10-3,.,.,TRBJ2-3,CAISDAGNPDTQYF,TGTGCCATCAGTGACGCGGGGAATCCAGATACGCAGTATTTT
TRBV9,TRBD2,.,TRBJ2-1,CASSTGLAVYNEQFF,TGTGCCAGCAGCACGGGACTAGCGGTTTACAATGAGCAGTTCTTC
TRBV2,.,.,TRBJ2-5,CASSRETQYF,TGTGCCAGCAGTCGGGAGACCCAGTACTTC
TRBV6-6,.,.,TRBJ2-3,CASSDTGGHEVQYF,TGTGCCAGCAGTGACACTGGTGGCCACGAAGTGCAGTATTTT
TRBV11-3,.,.,TRBJ2-7,CASSYEGGSSYEQYF,TGTGCCAGCAGCTACGAGGGGGGAAGCTCCTACGAGCAGTACTTC
TRBV5-1,TRBD1,.,TRBJ2-7,CASSLVPGQGAYEQYF,TGCGCCAGCAGCTTGGTTCCGGGACAGGGGGCCTACGAGCAGTACTTC
TRBV14,.,once,TRBJ2-7,CASSQDIGRDYEQYF,TGTGCCAGCAGCCAAGATATAGGCAGGGACTACGAGCAGTACTTC
TRBV6-6,.,.,TRBJ1-5,CASSYGDKPQHF,TGTGCCAGCAGTTACGGTGATAAGCCCCAGCATTTT
TRBV5-1,TRBD1,.,TRBJ1-1,CASSYGTDAHTEAFF,TGCGCCAGCAGCTACGGGACAGACGCCCACACTGAAGCTTTCTTT
TRBV7-2,TRBD1,.,TRBJ1-2,CASSSPGQGAYGYTF,TGTGCCAGCAGCTCACCGGGACAGGGGGCCTATGGCTACACCTTC
TRBV21-1,.,.,TRBJ2-7,CASNSWDRVSYEQYF,TGTGCCAGCAACTCCTGGGACAGGGTTTCCTACGAGCAGTACTTC
TRBV2,TRBD1,.,TRBJ1-5,CASTGVGDRAFQPQHF,TGTGCCAGCACTGGGGTAGGGGACAGGGCCTTTCAGCCCCAGCATTTT
TRBV30,.,.,TRBJ1-2,CAWSARPQGDGYTF,TGTGCCTGGAGCGCACGGCCACAGGGAGATGGCTACACCTTC
TRBV13,TRBD2,.,TRBJ2-1,CASSLVRGGEQFF,TGTGCCAGCAGCTTAGTTCGGGGGGGTGAGCAGTTCTTC
TRBV9,.,.,TRBJ2-1,CASSVAGVNYNEQFF,TGTGCCAGCAGCGTAGCAGGGGTCAACTACAATGAGCAGTTCTTC
TRBV18,TRBD2,.,TRBJ2-3,CASSPPSGGVTDTQYF,TGTGCCAGCTCACCACCGTCCGGGGGGGTTACAGATACGCAGTATTTT
TRBV7-3,TRBD1,.,TRBJ1-1,CASSSSQGTEAFF,TGTGCCAGCAGCTCGTCACAGGGGACTGAAGCTTTCTTT
TRBV11-2,TRBD2,.,TRBJ2-1,CASSLSSGKEEQFF,TGTGCCAGCAGCTTATCGAGCGGGAAGGAGGAGCAGTTCTTC
TRBV18,.,.,TRBJ2-5,CASSPARGSETQYF,TGTGCCAGCTCACCCGCACGGGGCTCGGAGACCCAGTACTTC
TRBV5-1,TRBD2,.,TRBJ2-5,CASSWTPTSGQETQYF,TGCGCCAGCAGCTGGACCCCTACTAGCGGCCAAGAGACCCAGTACTTC
TRBV27,.,.,TRBJ2-5,CASRGAGRETQYF,TGTGCCAGCAGGGGGGCAGGGAGAGAGACCCAGTACTTC
TRBV29-1,.,.,TRBJ2-7,CSVEGSTYEQYF,TGCAGCGTTGAGGGCAGTACCTACGAGCAGTACTTC
TRBV11-3,TRBD1,.,TRBJ1-1,CASSTDRGGTEAFF,TGTGCCAGCAGCACGGACAGGGGAGGGACTGAAGCTTTCTTT
TRBV7-8,.,few,TRBJ2-1,CASSPRGTVYNEQFF,TGTGCCAGCAGCCCCCGCGGGACGGTCTACAATGAGCAGTTCTTC
TRBV6-6,TRBD1,once,TRBJ1-4,CASSRTGGGTNEKLFF,TGTGCCAGCAGCCGAACAGGGGGCGGGACTAATGAAAAACTGTTTTTT
TRBV7-6,.,.,TRBJ2-2,CASSLAVSGELFF,TGTGCCAGCAGCTTAGCGGTCAGCGGGGAGCTGTTTTTT
TRBV21-1,.,.,TRBJ2-7,CASSKVGGSGDPYEQYF,TGTGCCAGCAGCAAAGTAGGAGGGTCCGGGGACCCCTACGAGCAGTACTTC
TRBV11-2,.,.,TRBJ2-7,CASSLSQGFHEQYF,TGTGCCAGCAGCTTAAGTCAGGGATTCCACGAGCAGTACTTC
TRBV15,TRBD1,.,TRBJ2-7,CATSVADRASYEQYF,TGTGCCACCAGTGTGGCTGACAGGGCATCCTACGAGCAGTACTTC
TRBV11-3,TRBD1,.,TRBJ2-7,CASSLVQGLTYEQYF,TGTGCCAGCAGCTTAGTACAGGGGCTAACCTACGAGCAGTACTTC
TRBV11-2,TRBD2,.,TRBJ2-5,CASSRGSGGEETQYF,TGTGCCAGCAGCCGAGGTAGCGGGGGGGAAGAGACCCAGTACTTC
TRBV5-4,TRBD2,.,TRBJ2-3,CASSLGTSGGAKDTQYF,TGTGCCAGCAGCTTGGGGACTAGCGGGGGGGCCAAAGATACGCAGTATTTT
TRBV27,TRBD1,once,TRBJ2-7,CASSYTGTGVGEQYF,TGTGCCAGCAGTTACACCGGGACAGGGGTAGGCGAGCAGTACTTC
TRBV6-6,.,.,TRBJ2-7,CASSPTLYEQYF,TGTGCCAGCAGCCCCACATTATACGAGCAGTACTTC
TRBV7-7,.,.,TRBJ2-5,CASSPGGGQETQYF,TGTGCTAGCAGCCCCGGGGGTGGTCAGGAGACCCAGTACTTC
TRBV6-5,.,.,TRBJ1-5,CASSSTANQPQHF,TGTGCCAGCAGTTCGACTGCTAATCAGCCCCAGCATTTT
TRBV6-6,.,.,TRBJ2-7,CASSYSRGPYEQYF,TGTGCCAGCAGTTACTCGAGGGGTCCCTACGAGCAGTACTTC
TRBV9,.,once,TRBJ2-5,CASSVDRVQETQYF,TGTGCCAGCAGCGTAGACAGGGTCCAAGAGACCCAGTACTTC
TRBV5-4,TRBD1,few,TRBJ1-1,CASSRGQGRTEAFF,TGTGCCAGCAGCCGGGGACAGGGGCGAACTGAAGCTTTCTTT
TRBV5-5,TRBD2,.,TRBJ2-5,CASSIGLAENQETQYF,TGTGCCAGCAGCATAGGACTAGCGGAAAATCAAGAGACCCAGTACTTC
TRBV5-1,TRBD1,.,TRBJ1-5,CASSLVTGEQPQHF,TGCGCCAGCAGCTTGGTAACAGGGGAACAGCCCCAGCATTTT
TRBV11-2,TRBD2,once,TRBJ2-2,CASSLVLAANTGELFF,TGTGCCAGCAGCTTAGTTCTAGCGGCGAACACCGGGGAGCTGTTTTTT
TRBV7-2,TRBD2,few,TRBJ2-1,CASSPSGTSYNEQFF,TGTGCCAGCAGCCCTAGCGGTACCTCCTACAATGAGCAGTTCTTC
TRBV28,TRBD1,once,TRBJ2-2,CAAGQGASLSGELFF,TGTGCCGCAGGACAGGGGGCAAGTCTGTCCGGGGAGCTGTTTTTT
TRBV6-5,.,.,TRBJ1-1,CASSEFRNTEAFF,TGTGCCAGCAGTGAATTCAGGAACACTGAAGCTTTCTTT
TRBV5-4,TRBD2,.,TRBJ2-7,CASSGGVRPYEQYF,TGTGCCAGCAGTGGGGGGGTACGCCCCTACGAGCAGTACTTC
TRBV10-2,TRBD1,.,TRBJ2-5,CATIDRGLVETQYF,TGCGCCACCATAGACAGGGGGCTAGTAGAGACCCAGTACTTC
TRBV11-2,TRBD1,.,TRBJ2-5,CASSLETGGTGGTQYF,TGTGCCAGCAGCTTAGAGACAGGGGGGACAGGGGGGACCCAGTACTTC
TRBV5-1,TRBD2,.,TRBJ2-2,CASSFSGLAEYTGELFF,TGCGCCAGCAGCTTTAGTGGGCTAGCGGAGTACACCGGGGAGCTGTTTTTT
TRBV5-1,TRBD1,.,TRBJ2-5,CASSPGTGGETQYF,TGCGCCAGCAGCCCGGGGACAGGGGGCGAGACCCAGTACTTC